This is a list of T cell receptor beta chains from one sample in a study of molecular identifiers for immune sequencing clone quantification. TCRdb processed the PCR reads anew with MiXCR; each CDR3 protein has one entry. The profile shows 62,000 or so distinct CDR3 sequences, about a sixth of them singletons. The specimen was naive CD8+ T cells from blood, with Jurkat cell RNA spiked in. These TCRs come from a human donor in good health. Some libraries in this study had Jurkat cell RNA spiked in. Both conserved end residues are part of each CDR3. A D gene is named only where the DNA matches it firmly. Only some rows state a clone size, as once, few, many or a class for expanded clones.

CDR3: CASSPGSLGETQYF
DNA: TGCGCCAGCAGCCCCGGGAGTTTGGGCGAGACCCAGTACTTC
length: 14
V: TRBV4-1
D: .
J: TRBJ2-5
size: few

CDR3: CAWSLTDLDTQYF
DNA: TGTGCCTGGAGTTTAACCGACCTTGATACGCAGTATTTT
length: 13
V: TRBV30
D: .
J: TRBJ2-3
size: many

CDR3: CASSSTTGSGANVLTF
DNA: TGTGCCAGCAGCTCAACCACAGGGTCTGGGGCCAACGTCCTGACTTTC
length: 16
V: TRBV11-2
D: .
J: TRBJ2-6
size: .

CDR3: CAVGLVAYEQYF
DNA: TGTGCCGTCGGACTAGTGGCCTACGAGCAGTACTTC
length: 12
V: TRBV10-3
D: TRBD2
J: TRBJ2-7
size: many

CDR3: CASSWTSVNTGELFF
DNA: TGTGCCAGCAGTTGGACTAGCGTAAACACCGGGGAGCTGTTTTTT
length: 15
V: TRBV28
D: TRBD2
J: TRBJ2-2
size: few

CDR3: CASSLVEDEQFF
DNA: TGTGCCAGCAGCTTAGTTGAGGATGAGCAGTTCTTC
length: 12
V: TRBV11-2
D: .
J: TRBJ2-1
size: many

CDR3: CASRIGGAGELFF
DNA: TGTGCCAGCAGGATCGGGGGCGCCGGGGAGCTGTTTTTT
length: 13
V: TRBV27
D: .
J: TRBJ2-2
size: few

CDR3: CASSLDVASGDTDTQYF
DNA: TGTGCCAGCAGCTTAGATGTAGCTAGCGGGGACACAGATACGCAGTATTTT
length: 17
V: TRBV11-2
D: TRBD2
J: TRBJ2-3
size: many

CDR3: CASSPRAGSVAGGDYEQYF
DNA: TGTGCCAGCAGCCCCCGCGCCGGCAGTGTAGCGGGAGGGGACTACGAGCAGTACTTC
length: 19
V: TRBV7-9
D: TRBD2
J: TRBJ2-7
size: many

CDR3: CASSPVSQSSYEQYF
DNA: TGTGCCAGCAGCCCGGTCTCTCAAAGCTCCTACGAGCAGTACTTC
length: 15
V: TRBV13
D: .
J: TRBJ2-7
size: many

CDR3: CASSLVPSGSKAGELFF
DNA: TGTGCCAGCAGCTTAGTCCCTAGCGGGAGTAAGGCCGGGGAGCTGTTTTTT
length: 17
V: TRBV7-6
D: TRBD2
J: TRBJ2-2
size: many

CDR3: CSVEERAGRTYEQYF
DNA: TGCAGCGTTGAAGAAAGAGCAGGAAGGACCTACGAGCAGTACTTC
length: 15
V: TRBV29-1
D: .
J: TRBJ2-7
size: .

CDR3: CASIDAGRARSETQYF
DNA: TGTGCCAGCATCGACGCCGGGAGGGCCAGATCAGAGACCCAGTACTTC
length: 16
V: TRBV5-4
D: TRBD2
J: TRBJ2-5
size: many

CDR3: CASSHLGRGIDSNQPQHF
DNA: TGTGCCAGCAGTCATCTGGGACGGGGGATCGATAGCAATCAGCCCCAGCATTTT
length: 18
V: TRBV28
D: .
J: TRBJ1-5
size: .

CDR3: CASLWGGSYSTDTQYF
DNA: TGTGCCAGCCTCTGGGGCGGCAGCTATAGCACAGATACGCAGTATTTT
length: 16
V: TRBV13
D: .
J: TRBJ2-3
size: many

CDR3: CASSYSTAETQYF
DNA: TGTGCCAGCAGTTATTCGACAGCCGAGACCCAGTACTTC
length: 13
V: TRBV6-6
D: .
J: TRBJ2-5
size: many

CDR3: CASSLGQGGTEAFF
DNA: TGCGCCAGCAGCTTGGGGCAGGGGGGCACTGAAGCTTTCTTT
length: 14
V: TRBV5-1
D: TRBD1
J: TRBJ1-1
size: .

CDR3: CASSLEPQGADEKLFF
DNA: TGTGCCAGCAGCTTAGAACCCCAGGGGGCGGACGAAAAACTGTTTTTT
length: 16
V: TRBV7-6
D: TRBD1
J: TRBJ1-4
size: .

CDR3: CSGRAGETQYF
DNA: TGCAGTGGCCGAGCGGGAGAGACCCAGTACTTC
length: 11
V: TRBV20-1
D: .
J: TRBJ2-5
size: .

CDR3: CASSLPPVEQFF
DNA: TGTGCCAGCAGCCTTCCGCCGGTCGAGCAGTTCTTC
length: 12
V: TRBV6-2/TRBV6-3
D: .
J: TRBJ2-1
size: many